One and the same sample provided the 14 T cell receptor beta chains below, sequenced in a study of beta chain features in type 1 diabetes. Reverse transcribing all isolated RNA meant expressed TCRB transcripts were sequenced. TCRdb keeps only in-frame clones here, not all; method: immunoSEQ multiplex PCR. The sample lists approximately 360,000 clones; roughly 12% were seen once. Broader study findings: Significant though moderate, a shortening of TCRB CDR3s appeared in all four CD4+ subsets of Type 1 diabetes patients.

Their antigens are not known. Material for sequencing was naive CD4+ T cells from blood. Every receptor here comes from a woman younger than 30 with type 1 diabetes.

The chain recombines TRBV29-1 with TRBJ1-2; 8 nucleotides align to TRBD1. J was trimmed by 4 bases and V by 0 bases; bases with no gene match: 4. The germline gives CDR1 SQVTM, CDR2 ANQGSEA. The CDR3 contains 14 residues. The CDR3 DNA sequence: TGCAGCGTTGAAGACACCAGGGGGCCCTATGGCTACACCTTC. Its translation: CSVEDTRGPYGYTF.

This clone was seen a few times. The chain employs TRBV14 and TRBJ2-2, with D uncertain. Germline lookup yields CDR1 SGHDN and CDR2 FVKESK. This CDR3 spans 16 amino acids. V was cut by 5 bases and J by 5 bases, with 18 bases left in between. This CDR3 reads CASSARNTRGTGELFF. CDR3 sequence (DNA): TGTGCCAGCAGCGCGAGAAACACCCGAGGTACCGGGGAGCTGTTTTTT.

The V gene is TRBV5-6, the J gene TRBJ2-6, with D possibly TRBD2 on 5 matching bases. Trimming stripped 3 bases from V and 6 bases from J, with 16 bases between. This CDR3 has 16 residues. CDR1 and CDR2 (germline): SGHDT, YYEEEE. The CDR3 here is CASSYVGGPPANVLTF. As DNA, the CDR3 is TGTGCCAGCAGCTACGTCGGCGGGCCCCCGGCCAACGTCCTGACTTTC.

The rearrangement uses TRBV27 and TRBJ2-7, with 8 nucleotides matching TRBD1. This CDR3 comprises 14 residues. The J segment lost 0 bases and the V segment lost 5 bases, leaving 3 bases of the junction unmatched. Germline-derived CDR1 and CDR2 are MNHEY and SMNVEV (reference sequence). CDR3: CASSRTGGSYEQYF. CDR3 nucleotide sequence: TGTGCCAGCAGTCGAACAGGGGGCTCCTACGAGCAGTACTTC.

This rearrangement joins TRBV4-3 to TRBJ2-4; TRBD2 matches at 14 bases. Germline V CDR1 and CDR2: LGHNA, YSLEER. The CDR3 is made up of 20 amino acids. Trimming took 5 bases from V and 3 from J; bases not matched to a gene: 15. CDR3 protein: CASSSHLTSGRATVKNIQYF. The DNA of the CDR3 is TGCGCCAGCAGCTCTCACCTGACTAGCGGGAGGGCCACGGTCAAAAACATTCAGTACTTC.

The chain has TRBV7-9 and TRBJ2-4; 10 bases agree with TRBD1. The V and J ends lost 5 bases and 7 bases, in that order; junction bases with no gene match: 5. CDR1 and CDR2 from the germline V gene are SEHNR and FQNEAQ (reference sequence). This CDR3 comprises 14 residues. The CDR3 nucleotides are TGTGCCAGCAGCGCGGGACAGGGGCGTAACATTCAGTACTTC. Translating it yields CASSAGQGRNIQYF.

The V and J genes are TRBV28 and TRBJ2-5; tentative D call: TRBD1 (5 bases). From germline, CDR1 is MDHEN and CDR2 SYDVKM. The CDR3 has 12 amino acids. V shed 6 bases and J shed 5 bases, with 10 bases lying between them. DNA for the CDR3: TGTGCCAGCAGGGAAGGGGTGGAGACCCAGTACTTC. Its translation is CASREGVETQYF.

The chain couples TRBV7-2 to TRBJ2-5, with TRBD1 identical over 9 bases. The CDR3 is 15 residues long. The germline V gene encodes CDR1 SGHTA and CDR2 FQGNSA. The V and J ends lost 5 bases and 7 bases, in that order; junction bases with no gene match: 11. The DNA for the CDR3 is TGTGCCAGCAGCCCAGGCTGGACAGGGGCCGGGACCCAGTACTTC. This translates into CASSPGWTGAGTQYF.

This chain links TRBV14 with TRBJ2-5; 11 bases align to TRBD2. CDR1 is SGHDN, CDR2 FVKESK, per germline. The CDR3 covers 15 residues. Trimming took 3 bases from V and 4 from J; bases not matched to a gene: 4. The CDR3 sequence: CASSHHLAGGETQYF. In DNA, the CDR3 is TGTGCCAGCAGCCACCACCTAGCGGGGGGAGAGACCCAGTACTTC.

This chain links TRBV6-1 with TRBJ2-5; possible D gene TRBD1, 5 bases. The germline CDR1 and CDR2 sequences are MNHNS and SASEGT. Deletions cut 2 bases from V and 2 bases from J, with 9 bases between. CDR3 size: 14 residues. CDR3 DNA: TGTGCCAGCAGTGAACCAGGGTGGCAAGAGACCCAGTACTTC. Translation gives CASSEPGWQETQYF.

This clone showed up just a few times. The genes are TRBV29-1 and TRBJ1-5; D call uncertain. The CDR3 has 13 residues. V lost 7 bases, J lost 0 bases, and 10 bases lay in between. Germline loops: CDR1 SQVTM, CDR2 ANQGSEA. CDR3 loop: CSASGDSNQPQHF. The CDR3 DNA sequence: TGCAGCGCCTCGGGAGATAGCAATCAGCCCCAGCATTTT. The whole variable domain, remainder taken from reference TRBV29-1 and TRBJ1-5, is SAVISQKPSRDICQRGTSLTIQCQVDSQVTMMFWYRQQPGQSLTLIATANQGSEATYESGFVIDKFPISRPNLTFSTLTVSNMSPEDSSIYLCSASGDSNQPQHFGDGTRLSIL.

The genes are TRBV7-9 and TRBJ2-1; 10 bases fit TRBD2. After removal of 1 base from V and 7 bases from J, the junction contained 4 bases not matched to a gene. Per the germline V gene, CDR1 is SEHNR and CDR2 is FQNEAQ (reference sequence). This CDR3 has 15 residues. The CDR3 protein is CASSLERGGLNEQFF. The CDR3, as DNA: TGTGCCAGCAGCTTAGAGCGGGGGGGCCTTAATGAGCAGTTCTTC.

This clone has just a few counts. The CDR3 nucleotides are TGTGCCAGCAGTTTTCCAGGGCTAGGTTCACCCCTCCACTTT. It yields the protein CASSFPGLGSPLHF. The chain uses TRBV27 and TRBJ1-6; tentative D call: TRBD1 (5 bases). The CDR3 covers 14 residues. Trimming left V 3 bases short and J 9 bases short, with 12 bases between. Germline V gene lookup returns CDR1 MNHEY and CDR2 SMNVEV (reference sequence).

This clone has a handful of counts. In nucleotides, the CDR3 is TGCAGCGCCTCAATCCGGGACAGGGGGATCAATGAGCAGTTCTTC. Protein sequence: CSASIRDRGINEQFF. The rearrangement joins TRBV29-1 to TRBJ2-1; TRBD1 aligns across 11 bases. This CDR3 is built from 15 residues. V was pared by 7 bases and J by 6 bases, with 11 bases of the junction left unmatched. CDR1 SQVTM and CDR2 ANQGSEA come from the germline V gene.